The TCR beta chain under discussion was sequenced for a study of cytomegalovirus exposure and HLA in healthy donors (dated by TCRdb to 2017 to 2019). About the study as a whole: In an earlier analysis of about 560 of the donors, 250 to 300 Gb of sequence data and some 100 million unique TCR beta sequences from about 190 million T cells were reported. Typing coverage differed by locus: A, B, C, DRB1 and DQB1 were typed in roughly 620-630 donors, DQA1 in about 550, DPA1 in 600 to 610, and DPB1 in approximately 450. In a later genetic analysis, genome-wide SNP genotypes for about 55% of the 666 donors were used, and that subset was treated as a discovery cohort. About 330 gigabases of sequencing data and 70 million to 95 million unique TCR sequences made up an early release that covered some 640 HLA-typed donors. The study aimed to test whether cataloging public T cell receptors could reveal signatures of past pathogen exposure. Among several hundred genotyped donors of the cohort, an average of about 220,000 unique TCR beta nucleotide sequences was sequenced per donor, of which roughly 17% were non-productive. In the later analysis, no new phenotypic data were used to find candidate immune exposures; instead, reliance was placed on TCR beta sequences and their occurrence across donors. In addition to the first cohort of hundreds of subjects, a separate validation cohort of approximately 130 different subjects was used. In a later analysis, previously published TCR beta repertoires from roughly 710 donors were re-analyzed and high-resolution HLA genotyping was added so that TCR occurrence patterns could be studied. Donor age, sex, ethnicity and CMV serostatus were compiled alongside the repertoire data. To decide whether each TCR beta V gene segment behaved as functional or pseudogenic, an earlier analysis of approximately 590 of the donors relied on high-throughput TCR beta sequencing. Class I and class II HLA loci were covered by the typing at four-digit resolution. Several DR-DQ haplotypes were treated as single units for association and clustering because of strong linkage in the cohort. Every repertoire in the discovery cohort had been generated on one and the same sequencing platform. To predict cytomegalovirus infection status, the study brought together high-throughput TCR immunosequencing, statistical association of individual TCRs with disease status, and machine learning. Using immunosequencing, the study profiled T cell repertoires from about 610 subjects and related those repertoires to cytomegalovirus serostatus. Among the roughly 380 genotyped donors, around 81% belonged to the genetic ancestry cluster associated with self-reported Caucasian donors. Overall results and qualifications from the work: Roughly uniform sequencing depth across donors was assumed in presence/absence analyses, although this assumption may not hold. A further reported finding was that TCR beta sequences accurately predicted the HLA-A and HLA-B alleles for most subjects in the first cohort. The sequencing pipeline was judged likely to have produced a cluster of highly shared sequence variants as a technical artifact. The study listed approximately 160 TCR beta chains as associated with cytomegalovirus. Approximately 16 rarely observed V segments, including chromosome 9 orphons, were excluded from the earlier analysis of just under 600 of the donors because counts were too low. Compared with the roughly 600-donor mean, donors in an Asian-associated ancestry cluster had fewer N-insertions in productive TCRs, according to a later genetic analysis. V-gene and J-gene trimming of TCR beta chains was associated with a missense DCLRE1C variant in a later genetic analysis, and the association was replicated in an independent cohort. The authors suggested that the approach could potentially be extended to other disease states and immunological phenotypes. For the cohort, immune exposure information was limited to CMV serostatus. Because some donors lacked HLA typing at each locus, the association tests relied only on the typed subset. Strong co-occurrence of HLA alleles, especially DR and DQ, made assigning TCR associations to individual alleles difficult. A few of the identified cytomegalovirus-associated TCR beta chains were confirmed in vitro to be specific for cytomegalovirus antigens. In an earlier analysis of about 600 of the donors, most TCR beta V segments appeared in productive rearrangements about 90% or about 30% of the time, broadly matching IMGT annotations. According to a later analysis, most CMV-associated TCR beta chains appeared to be HLA-restricted, and the HLA associations seemed to be driven largely by CMV exposure. Only TCR beta chains were sequenced in this cohort, and the absence of alpha or paired-chain data limited detectable features. The classifier was reported to diagnose cytomegalovirus status with high specificity and sensitivity in both the original cohort and the validation cohort. The 87-base-pair reads could not distinguish some IMGT-functional V segments, including TRBV6-2 and TRBV6-3, so those segments were excluded. In a later analysis, several top co-occurrence clusters were reported to appear linked to parvovirus B19, influenza, CMV and Epstein-Barr virus. Most TCR sequences were observed very rarely across donors, whereas some public TCRs were present in many individuals. In a later analysis, more than 15,000 TCR beta sequences were associated with specific HLA alleles at a false discovery rate of 0.05. In a later analysis, HLA-associated TCR beta chains were found to be more clonally expanded and to have lower generation probabilities than equally common non-associated chains. Correlated functional status among segregating V segments might be attributable to linkage disequilibrium, but an unknown experimental factor could not be ruled out. In a later analysis, TCR association rates were found to vary across HLA loci, with the most associated TCRs seen for DRB1 alleles and the fewest for HLA-C alleles.

On this clone itself: Its antigen remains undetermined. Within one base of it there is no much larger clone, and no base qualities were kept.

The receptor library was made with the immunoSEQ multiplex PCR assay. A mixture of 60 forward primers for TCR Vbeta segments and 13 reverse primers for TCR Jbeta segments was used in the multiplex PCR. A multiplex PCR assay on genomic DNA amplified the CDR3 region of rearranged TCR beta genes. The amplified TCR beta libraries were sequenced on the Illumina HiSeq System as 87-base-pair reads. The authors' analysis ran thus. Across the 500 to 700 repertoires, a later analysis counted about 81 million unique TCR beta chains, about 10 million of which were shared by at least two donors. To remove PCR and sequencing errors, raw reads were error-corrected and collapsed into unique sequences using a nearest-neighbor algorithm that merged closely related sequences. To assign V, D and J gene segments, CDR3 sequences were aligned to IMGT reference sequences. For a sequence to be retained, a match of at least six nucleotides was required to both a V gene segment and a J gene segment. A rearrangement counted as productive if the CDR3 had no stop codons and remained in frame with V and J, and every other rearrangement counted as non-productive. CDR3 was defined according to IMGT convention as the region running from the second conserved V-encoded cysteine to the conserved J-encoded phenylalanine. The earlier analysis of about 590 of the donors excluded sequences that lacked an unambiguous match to a single V gene segment. In an earlier analysis of about 590 of the donors, a V segment was called functional when productive rearrangements were above 56.7%, and segregating when the standard deviation between donors exceeded 5%. A statistical classification framework was built for diagnosing cytomegalovirus status from the catalog of TCR beta chain sequences. A later analysis assigned V and J genes by comparing TCR nucleotide sequences with IMGT/GENE-DB human TR gene sequences. Using the TCRdist pipeline, a later analysis assigned CDR3 sequences along with most-parsimonious VDJ recombination scenarios. A later analysis defined each TCR beta chain by its CDR3 amino acid sequence plus V-gene family, and excluded reads lacking a unique V-gene family. As a way to deal with suspected cross-contamination and a sequencing artifact, a later analysis dropped roughly 600 nucleotide sequences that were highly shared and had low generation probability. A later analysis calculated a clonal expansion index for each public chain from normalized within-repertoire ranks of inferred template counts. A later analysis computed generation probabilities with a VDJ recombination model fitted to out-of-frame rearrangements, and checked the results against IGoR. Hypergeometric tests were used in a later analysis to score TCR-TCR, TCR-HLA and TCR-CMV co-occurrence, with a repertoire-size bias correction applied to the TCR pairs. In a later analysis, false discovery rates were estimated by permuting HLA or CMV assignments 20 times. In a later analysis, co-occurring TCRs were grouped with DBSCAN, and TCRdist sequence similarity was added when clustering was performed within HLA-allele-positive subsets. Repertoires with fewer than 30,000 or more than 120,000 public chains, plus five repertoires with anomalous nucleotide sharing, were excluded from co-occurrence clustering. Not all clones reach the TCRdb copy of this immuneACCESS table, which keeps in-frame sequences only. Checked studies attribute under half of the gap to unresolved V genes and leave the rest unexplained. V and J calls and clone size are copied from that table; D and trimming were computed from the DNA. For this sample the table gives about 120,000 clones, of which about 80% were detected only once. The top ten clones comprise less than 3% of the sample.

In total, roughly 670 healthy bone marrow donors made up the cohort. At the time of sampling, every cohort member was nominally healthy, though immune exposures that went unrecorded were likely present. The donor tested CMV seropositive and was one of the 289 seropositive cohort members. A peripheral blood sample was collected from each donor, and TCR beta sequencing was performed on peripheral blood mononuclear cells. Genomic DNA extraction from the blood cell samples was performed with the Qiagen DNeasy Blood Extraction Kit. CDR1 and CDR2 (LNHDA, SQIVND) derive from the germline V gene (reference sequence). V is shortened by 1 base, J by 1 base, and the region joining them spans 15 bases. The CDR3, cysteine through phenylalanine, is 17 amino acids long. Only the CDR3 DNA is retained, 51 bases long and in frame from the first base.

The sequencing sample was made of PBMCs. The source is a woman aged 40 to 49 in good health and CMV-seropositive. The rearranged segments are TRBV19 and TRBJ2-3; the D gene is unclear. For the CDR3, the sequence is CASSIGGDGSGTDTQYF. The DNA is TGTGCCAGTAGTATAGGCGGAGACGGTTCGGGCACAGATACGCAGTATTTT.